Listed here are 24 T cell receptor beta chains from one sample, sequenced in a study of cytomegalovirus exposure and HLA in healthy donors. Primers: 60 Vbeta forward and 13 Jbeta reverse. Sequencing used immunoSEQ multiplex PCR; TCRdb keeps in-frame clones, though not all of them. In all, the sample yields about 20,000 clones. The material sequenced was PBMCs. Receptors were obtained from a man aged 55 to 70 in good health and CMV-seropositive.

V usage is TRBV5-1 and J usage is TRBJ2-3, with TRBD2 as a possible D gene (5 bases). The CDR3 totals 15 residues. V was trimmed by 2 bases and J by 2 bases, leaving 12 bases between them. Germline CDR1 is SGHRS and CDR2 is YFSETQ. The CDR3 reads CASSFVAADTDTQYF. In DNA form, the CDR3 reads TGCGCCAGCAGCTTTGTCGCAGCGGACACAGATACGCAGTATTTT. Supplemented by reference TRBV5-1 and TRBJ2-3, the full variable domain reads KAGVTQTPRYLIKTRGQQVTLSCSPISGHRSVSWYQQTPGQGLQFLFEYFSETQRNKGNFPGRFSGRQFSNSRSEMNVSTLELGDSALYLCASSFVAADTDTQYFGPGTRLTVL.

This chain links TRBV11-2 with TRBJ2-7; 12 bases fit TRBD2. CDR1 is SGHAT, CDR2 FQNNGV, per germline. Losses at the gene ends were 3 bases for V and 3 bases for J; bases not matched to a gene: 9. This CDR3 spans 17 amino acids. The CDR3 region is CASSFLTSGSIGYEQYF. In nucleotides, the CDR3 is TGTGCCAGCAGCTTTCTGACTAGCGGGAGTATAGGCTACGAGCAGTACTTC.

This chain links TRBV5-6 with TRBJ2-4; 8 bases map to TRBD2. The CDR3 extends over 13 amino acids. Germline lookup yields CDR1 SGHDT and CDR2 YYEEEE. The V segment lost 2 bases and the J segment 6 bases; nucleotides outside the gene matches: 1. The CDR3 reads CASSLRGGNIQYF. As DNA, the CDR3 is TGTGCCAGCAGCTTACGGGGGGGAAACATTCAGTACTTC.

This chain connects TRBV19 to TRBJ2-2; 9 positions agree with TRBD2. V was clipped by 4 bases and J by 5 bases; unmatched bases: 17. Germline lookup yields CDR1 LNHDA and CDR2 SQIVND (reference sequence). This CDR3 is built from 19 residues. Here the CDR3 reads CASSTGLAATTGRTGELFF. DNA of the CDR3: TGTGCCAGTAGTACGGGACTAGCCGCCACCACCGGTAGGACCGGGGAGCTGTTTTTT. The full variable domain, its missing parts supplied by reference TRBV19 and TRBJ2-2, is DGGITQSPKYLFRKEGQNVTLSCEQNLNHDAMYWYRQDPGQGLRLIYYSQIVNDFQKGDIAEGYSVSREKKESFPLTVTSAQKNPTAFYLCASSTGLAATTGRTGELFFGEGSRLTVL.

The chain is built from TRBV27 and TRBJ1-2, with D hard to call. The ends were cut back, 2 bases at V and 0 bases at J, with 10 bases in the middle. This CDR3 is built from 15 residues. Germline V gives CDR1 MNHEY, CDR2 SMNVEV (reference sequence). In DNA form, the CDR3 reads TGTGCCAGCAGTTTAACAGCAAACTCTAACTATGGCTACACCTTC. This translates into CASSLTANSNYGYTF.

The chain links TRBV6-1 to TRBJ2-7; the match to TRBD2 covers 9 bases. The length of the CDR3 is 15 residues. Per the germline V gene, CDR1 is MNHNS and CDR2 is SASEGT. V gave up 5 bases and J gave up 5 bases; unmatched junction bases: 10. The CDR3 nucleotides read TGTGCCAGCAGTATGTCGGTAGCGGGAGTGGACGAGCAGTACTTC. It yields the protein CASSMSVAGVDEQYF.

This rearrangement joins TRBV6-1 to TRBJ1-2, with TRBD1 matching over 11 bases. V gave up 4 bases and J gave up 4 bases; unmatched junction bases: 5. CDR1 is MNHNS and CDR2 is SASEGT in the germline V gene. This CDR3 has 15 residues. This CDR3 is CASSGGQGVAYGYTF. CDR3 in DNA: TGTGCCAGCAGTGGGGGACAGGGGGTTGCCTATGGCTACACCTTC.

This chain links TRBV6-5 with TRBJ1-2; D might be TRBD1 (5 bases). The CDR3 consists of 15 residues. V lost 6 bases and J lost 4, with 18 bases in between. Germline CDR1 is MNHEY and CDR2 is SVGAGI. The chain's CDR3 is CASRLSGTPIYGYTF. CDR3 DNA sequence: TGTGCCAGCAGGCTTAGCGGGACCCCCATCTATGGCTACACCTTC.

The chain carries TRBV29-1 and TRBJ2-5; the match to TRBD2 covers 7 bases. Unmatched junction bases numbered 8, after V lost 5 bases and J lost 2 bases. Germline V gene sequence: CDR1 SQVTM, CDR2 ANQGSEA. CDR3 size: 14 residues. The CDR3 DNA follows: TGCAGCGTTCGGTTGGGGGGGAGACAAGAGACCCAGTACTTC. Amino acids: CSVRLGGRQETQYF.

The gene calls are TRBV30 and TRBJ1-1, with a weak D call TRBD1 (6 bases). This CDR3 has 13 amino acids. Trimming removed 2 bases from V and 5 bases from J, with 12 bases in between. Germline CDR1 reads GTSNPN; CDR2 reads SVGIG (reference sequence). CDR3: CAWSKGGDTEAFF. In nucleotides, the CDR3 is TGTGCCTGGAGTAAGGGGGGGGATACTGAAGCTTTCTTT. Combining the CDR3 with reference TRBV30 and TRBJ1-1 gives the whole variable domain SQTIHQWPATLVQPVGSPLSLECTVEGTSNPNLYWYRQAAGRGLQLLFYSVGIGQISSEVPQNLSASRPQDRQFILSSKKLLLSDSGFYLCAWSKGGDTEAFFGQGTRLTVV.

The rearrangement joins TRBV25-1 to TRBJ1-4; 9 nucleotides align to TRBD1. CDR1 and CDR2 from the germline V gene are MGHDK and SYGVNS. V was pared by 5 bases and J by 0 bases, with 4 bases of the junction left unmatched. The CDR3 has 16 amino acids. This CDR3 is CASSLGQGTTNEKLFF. The CDR3 bases are TGTGCCAGCAGTCTTGGACAGGGGACAACTAATGAAAAACTGTTTTTT. The whole variable domain, filled in from reference TRBV25-1 and TRBJ1-4, reads EADIYQTPRYLVIGTGKKITLECSQTMGHDKMYWYQQDPGMELHLIHYSYGVNSTEKGDLSSESTVSRIRTEHFPLTLESARPSHTSQYLCASSLGQGTTNEKLFFGSGTQLSVL.

CDR3 protein: CASSYSGGTEAFF. The CDR3 bases are TGTGCCAGCTCATATTCAGGGGGGACTGAAGCTTTCTTT. The chain links TRBV18 to TRBJ1-1; 7 bases agree with TRBD1. Germline loops: CDR1 KGHSH, CDR2 LQKENI. The length of the CDR3 is 13 residues. The junction had 5 bases not matched to a gene; V was cut back by 5 bases and J by 5 bases.

The chain carries TRBV6-5 and TRBJ1-5; D gene unclear. V gave up 6 bases and J gave up 3 bases, with 9 bases separating them. Germline CDR1 reads MNHEY; CDR2 reads SVGAGI. The CDR3 runs to 13 residues. CDR3 sequence: CASRVAHNQPQHF. The CDR3 coding sequence is TGTGCCAGCAGGGTGGCCCACAATCAGCCCCAGCATTTT.

This chain joins TRBV5-4 and TRBJ2-5; TRBD2 might be the D (6 bases). The CDR3 has 14 amino acids. V shed 0 bases and J shed 4 bases, with 10 bases lying between them. Germline V gene data show CDR1 as SGHNT and CDR2 as YYREEE (reference sequence). CDR3 in DNA: TGTGCCAGCAGCTTGGGGAGGGGCGGAGAGACCCAGTACTTC. Translating it yields CASSLGRGGETQYF.

The V gene is TRBV19, the J gene TRBJ2-7; D gene uncertain. The V end lost 3 bases, the J end lost 6 bases, and 12 bases lay between the germline ends. The CDR3 contains 13 residues. Germline assignment: CDR1 LNHDA and CDR2 SQIVND (reference sequence). The CDR3 here is CASSMSGSREQYF. The CDR3 DNA is TGTGCCAGTAGTATGTCGGGTTCTCGCGAGCAGTACTTC.

J is TRBJ2-1 and V is TRBV19, with D perhaps TRBD2 (5 bases). CDR1 LNHDA and CDR2 SQIVND come from the germline V gene (reference sequence). V lost 5 bases to trimming and J lost 1 base, with 6 bases between them. The CDR3 spans 13 residues. This chain's CDR3 is CASSDYSYNEQFF. CDR3 sequence (DNA): TGTGCCAGTAGTGACTATTCCTACAATGAGCAGTTCTTC.

The chain combines TRBV6-1 with TRBJ1-4, with TRBD1 as a possible D gene (5 bases). Germline V gives CDR1 MNHNS, CDR2 SASEGT. Trimming removed 4 bases from V and 7 bases from J, with 19 bases in between. The CDR3 loop spans 16 amino acids. As DNA, the CDR3 is TGTGCCAGCAGTGGCGGGACGGGTCGGCGTCGTGAAAAACTGTTTTTT. As protein: CASSGGTGRRREKLFF.

This chain joins TRBV4-1 and TRBJ2-7; 9 bases are shared with TRBD1. Germline V gene data show CDR1 as MGHRA and CDR2 as YSYEKL. The CDR3 has 15 amino acids. V trimming: 6 bases; J trimming: 1 base; junction bases outside the gene matches: 7. CDR3 sequence reads: CASRATGTGSYEQYF. CDR3 coding DNA: TGCGCCAGCAGGGCTACCGGGACAGGGTCCTACGAGCAGTACTTC.

The gene calls are TRBV6-6 and TRBJ1-1, with D perhaps matching TRBD1 (5 bases). The V gene's germline CDR1 is MNHNY and CDR2 SVGAGI (reference sequence). V was pared by 6 bases and J by 7 bases, with 9 bases between. The CDR3 runs 11 residues. CDR3 nucleotides: TGTGCCAGCAGAGACAGTCTTGAAGCTTTCTTT. Amino acids: CASRDSLEAFF.

The V call is TRBV5-4, the J call TRBJ1-2; 11 nucleotides agree with TRBD1. Unmatched junction bases numbered 11, after V lost 3 bases and J lost 7 bases. The CDR3 spans 16 residues. Looked up from germline, CDR1 is SGHNT and CDR2 is YYREEE (reference sequence). The CDR3 spells CASSSGQGAVSVGYTF. The CDR3 coding sequence is TGTGCCAGCAGCTCCGGACAGGGGGCAGTAAGTGTTGGCTACACCTTC.

The gene calls are TRBV7-8 and TRBJ2-1; 9 bases fit TRBD2. V trimming: 4 bases; J trimming: 10 bases; junction bases outside the gene matches: 17. Germline loops: CDR1 SGHVS, CDR2 FQNEAQ. The CDR3 has 17 residues. The CDR3 DNA is TGTGCCAGCAGCTCAGGACTAGCGCCAAACCAACCGGGGGAGCAGTTCTTC. It codes for CASSSGLAPNQPGEQFF.

The chain joins TRBV18 to TRBJ1-1; D might be TRBD1 (6 bases). V was shortened by 2 bases and J by 6 bases, with 13 bases between the two germline ends. The CDR3 sequence is 14 residues long. Germline V lookup: CDR1 KGHSH, CDR2 LQKENI. The CDR3 sequence: CASSPGGLGPEAFF. DNA of the CDR3: TGTGCCAGCTCACCAGGGGGCTTGGGCCCTGAAGCTTTCTTT.

V usage is TRBV5-1 and J usage is TRBJ1-1; D unresolved. Trimming took 0 bases from V and 11 from J, leaving 11 bases between them. The CDR3 covers 12 residues. Germline CDR1 is SGHRS and CDR2 is YFSETQ. CDR3 DNA sequence: TGCGCCAGCAGCTTGGAAGAGGGTAAGGCTTTCTTT. Its protein is CASSLEEGKAFF.

This chain uses TRBV30 with TRBJ2-1; D might be TRBD2 (5 bases). V was pared by 1 base and J by 6 bases, with 13 bases between. Germline lookup yields CDR1 GTSNPN and CDR2 SVGIG (reference sequence). The CDR3 has 14 amino acids. Here the CDR3 DNA reads TGTGCCTGGAGTGGGAGGACTCGACCCAATGAGCAGTTCTTC. Amino acids: CAWSGRTRPNEQFF. Full variable domain (remainder filled in from reference TRBV30 and TRBJ2-1): SQTIHQWPATLVQPVGSPLSLECTVEGTSNPNLYWYRQAAGRGLQLLFYSVGIGQISSEVPQNLSASRPQDRQFILSSKKLLLSDSGFYLCAWSGRTRPNEQFFGPGTRLTVL.